Listed below are T cell receptor beta chains from one sample, sequenced in a study of shared clonotypes between healthy human individuals. Profiled with immunoSEQ multiplex PCR; TCRdb holds only in-frame clones, not every one. The sample yields roughly 2,300,000 clones, 92% seen once. The sequenced sample consisted of naive CD4+ T cells from PBMCs. Receptor source: a man younger than 30 in good health. Some clones in this sample may be carry-over from other donors' samples. The CDR3 runs from the conserved cysteine through the conserved F or W. A D gene is named only where the DNA matches it firmly. Part of the rows lack a size; the others show once, few, many or a class for expanded clones.

abundance,j_gene,v_gene,d_gene,CDR3aa,CDR3nt
.,TRBJ2-5,TRBV2,TRBD1,CASRRDRGTQTQYF,TGTGCCAGCAGGCGGGACAGGGGGACGCAGACCCAGTACTTC
.,TRBJ2-5,TRBV7-9,TRBD2,CASSPLTTSGAPRETQYF,TGTGCCAGCAGCCCTCTAACCACTAGCGGGGCCCCCCGGGAGACCCAGTACTTC
.,TRBJ1-4,TRBV12-5,.,CASGLIRPNEKLFF,TGTGCTAGTGGTTTAATCAGGCCCAATGAAAAACTGTTTTTT
.,TRBJ1-3,TRBV6-5,.,CASSYRRNSGNTIYF,TGTGCCAGCAGTTACCGCCGGAACTCTGGAAACACCATATATTTT
.,TRBJ1-2,TRBV6-4,.,CASSLTGTAGRNGYTF,TGTGCCAGCAGTCTTACCGGGACGGCGGGTCGCAATGGCTACACCTTC
.,TRBJ2-1,TRBV5-1,.,CASSLAGHEWDNEQFF,TGCGCCAGCAGCTTGGCCGGACACGAATGGGACAATGAGCAGTTCTTC
.,TRBJ2-1,TRBV5-6,.,CASSLAGDVSSYNEQFF,TGTGCCAGCAGCTTGGCCGGGGACGTAAGCTCCTACAATGAGCAGTTCTTC
.,TRBJ2-1,TRBV2,.,CASSEDAGRGEQFF,TGTGCCAGCAGTGAAGATGCGGGAAGGGGTGAGCAGTTCTTC
once,TRBJ1-5,TRBV28,TRBD1,CASSLQGAPRQPQHF,TGTGCCAGCAGTCTACAGGGGGCGCCGCGTCAGCCCCAGCATTTT
.,TRBJ2-1,TRBV9,TRBD2,CASSVGLAGVDEQFF,TGTGCCAGCAGCGTAGGGCTAGCGGGAGTCGATGAGCAGTTCTTC
.,TRBJ2-5,TRBV9,.,CASSNQALQETQYF,TGTGCCAGCAGCAACCAGGCCCTACAAGAGACCCAGTACTTC
.,TRBJ2-2,TRBV6-5,.,CASTKGFGELFF,TGTGCCAGCACCAAGGGGTTTGGGGAGCTGTTTTTT
.,TRBJ2-4,TRBV18,.,CASSPLTGLAKNIQYF,TGTGCCAGCTCACCACTGACAGGCTTAGCCAAAAACATTCAGTACTTC
.,TRBJ2-7,TRBV9,.,CASSVGETGVTYEQYF,TGTGCCAGCAGCGTAGGAGAGACGGGAGTTACCTACGAGCAGTACTTC
.,TRBJ2-7,TRBV6-1,.,CASSAAGNYEQYF,TGTGCCAGCAGTGCGGCGGGCAACTACGAGCAGTACTTC
.,TRBJ2-2,TRBV18,TRBD2,CASSSMTSGSTPGELFF,TGTGCCAGCTCATCGATGACTAGCGGGAGTACCCCCGGGGAGCTGTTTTTT
.,TRBJ2-7,TRBV7-9,TRBD1,CASSLGTGGLDEQYF,TGTGCCAGCAGCTTAGGTACAGGGGGCTTAGACGAGCAGTACTTC
.,TRBJ2-7,TRBV29-1,TRBD1,CSVGTGGREQYF,TGCAGCGTTGGAACAGGGGGGCGCGAGCAGTACTTC
.,TRBJ2-7,TRBV20-1,.,CSAVLAREQYF,TGCAGTGCTGTACTAGCTCGCGAGCAGTACTTC
.,TRBJ2-3,TRBV19,.,CASSNVSARTTQIRYTDTQYF,TGTGCCAGTAGTAACGTCTCGGCTCGAACGACACAGATCCGATACACAGATACGCAGTATTTT
.,TRBJ2-1,TRBV30,TRBD2,CAWSDGLADNEQFF,TGTGCCTGGAGTGATGGACTAGCGGACAATGAGCAGTTCTTC
.,TRBJ1-2,TRBV28,.,CASSSGYGYTF,TGTGCCAGCAGTTCTGGCTATGGCTACACCTTC
.,TRBJ2-1,TRBV7-9,TRBD2,CASSNPSGDDNEQFF,TGTGCCAGCAGCAACCCTAGCGGGGACGACAATGAGCAGTTCTTC
.,TRBJ2-1,TRBV5-1,.,CASTLGGGGGNEQFF,TGCGCCAGCACCCTAGGGGGAGGCGGGGGCAATGAGCAGTTCTTC
few,TRBJ2-1,TRBV7-7,TRBD1,CASSPDRGSEQFF,TGTGCCAGCAGCCCGGACAGGGGAAGTGAGCAGTTCTTC
.,TRBJ1-2,TRBV5-6,TRBD1,CASSLPRTGDGYTF,TGTGCCAGCAGCCTACCAAGGACAGGGGACGGCTACACCTTC
.,TRBJ2-7,TRBV5-6,.,CASSLLGLEQYF,TGTGCCAGCAGCTTGTTGGGGTTGGAGCAGTACTTC
.,TRBJ1-2,TRBV7-2,.,CASSLAAGAYGYTF,TGTGCCAGCAGCTTAGCTGCGGGGGCCTATGGCTACACCTTC
.,TRBJ1-2,TRBV7-6,.,CASSRDRGVHGYTF,TGTGCCAGCAGCCGGGATCGGGGCGTCCATGGCTACACCTTC
.,TRBJ2-5,TRBV5-1,TRBD2,CASSLGTSGRVETQYF,TGCGCCAGCAGCTTGGGTACTAGCGGGAGGGTCGAGACCCAGTACTTC
.,TRBJ2-7,TRBV18,TRBD2,CASSPRVGELALAGEAYEQYF,TGTGCCAGCTCACCACGAGTGGGGGAGCTAGCACTAGCGGGAGAGGCGTACGAGCAGTACTTC
.,TRBJ2-6,TRBV19,.,CASSIEQGANVLTF,TGTGCCAGTAGTATAGAACAGGGGGCCAACGTCCTGACTTTC
.,TRBJ2-7,TRBV15,.,CATSRDIPGPYEQYF,TGTGCCACCAGCAGAGATATACCCGGACCCTACGAGCAGTACTTC
.,TRBJ1-5,TRBV30,.,CAWRGQASNQPQHF,TGTGCCTGGAGAGGGCAGGCTAGCAATCAGCCCCAGCATTTT
once,TRBJ2-7,TRBV10-2,TRBD1,CASVGQGLAYEQYF,TGCGCCAGCGTTGGACAGGGGCTAGCTTACGAGCAGTACTTC
.,TRBJ1-4,TRBV19,TRBD1,CASMGQNNEKLFF,TGTGCCAGCATGGGACAGAATAATGAAAAACTGTTTTTT
once,TRBJ2-1,TRBV5-4,.,CASSLESGGFNEQFF,TGTGCCAGCAGCTTGGAGTCAGGGGGGTTCAATGAGCAGTTCTTC
.,TRBJ1-5,TRBV6-1,.,CASSVQGGNQPQHF,TGTGCCAGCAGTGTCCAGGGCGGCAATCAGCCCCAGCATTTT
.,TRBJ2-1,TRBV28,.,CASSPASASYNEQFF,TGTGCCAGCAGTCCCGCCTCGGCGTCCTACAATGAGCAGTTCTTC
few,TRBJ1-1,TRBV29-1,.,CSVEGLTEAFF,TGCAGCGTTGAAGGTTTGACTGAAGCTTTCTTT
.,TRBJ1-1,TRBV28,.,CASSSPGAAEAFF,TGTGCCAGCAGTTCCCCCGGCGCCGCTGAAGCTTTCTTT
.,TRBJ2-3,TRBV14,.,CASSHLTQLPTDTQYF,TGTGCCAGCAGCCACCTAACCCAGCTTCCAACAGATACGCAGTATTTT
.,TRBJ2-3,TRBV4-3,.,CASSLHGTPEDTQYF,TGCGCCAGCAGCCTACACGGGACTCCCGAAGATACGCAGTATTTT
.,TRBJ2-3,TRBV5-5,TRBD1,CASRPTGVVADTQYF,TGTGCCAGCAGACCCACAGGGGTAGTCGCAGATACGCAGTATTTT
.,TRBJ1-1,TRBV19,.,CASSRIGRPNTEAFF,TGTGCCAGTAGTAGGATTGGTCGGCCGAACACTGAAGCTTTCTTT
.,TRBJ1-1,TRBV10-3,.,CAISGEGGRAFF,TGTGCCATCAGTGGAGAGGGGGGCCGGGCTTTCTTT
.,TRBJ2-5,TRBV5-4,TRBD1,CASKGALGQETQYF,TGTGCCAGCAAGGGGGCGTTGGGCCAAGAGACCCAGTACTTC
.,TRBJ2-1,TRBV18,.,CASSQLTAYNEQFF,TGTGCCAGCTCACAATTGACAGCCTACAATGAGCAGTTCTTC
.,TRBJ2-7,TRBV29-1,TRBD2,CSVVGLAGVGEQYF,TGCAGCGTGGTCGGGCTAGCGGGAGTAGGCGAGCAGTACTTC
few,TRBJ1-1,TRBV29-1,.,CSVSGSGGGTEAFF,TGCAGCGTTTCCGGGTCCGGAGGAGGCACTGAAGCTTTCTTT
.,TRBJ2-7,TRBV19,TRBD1,CASSNPRGGTGGEGWSYEQYF,TGTGCCAGTAGTAACCCCCGCGGGGGGACAGGGGGCGAGGGATGGTCCTACGAGCAGTACTTC
.,TRBJ1-1,TRBV18,.,CASSLGTTNTEAFF,TGTGCCAGCTCCCTCGGGACAACGAACACTGAAGCTTTCTTT
.,TRBJ2-7,TRBV5-5,.,CASRKGYEQYF,TGTGCCAGCAGGAAAGGGTACGAGCAGTACTTC
.,TRBJ1-2,TRBV5-1,.,CASSLVGSSYGYTF,TGCGCCAGCAGCTTGGTGGGCAGCTCCTATGGCTACACCTTC
.,TRBJ2-7,TRBV6-5,.,CASSRAGSSYEQYF,TGTGCCAGCTCTCGTGCGGGGAGCTCCTACGAGCAGTACTTC
.,TRBJ2-3,TRBV5-4,.,CASSWGGGGKSTDTQYF,TGTGCCAGCAGCTGGGGGGGCGGCGGAAAAAGCACAGATACGCAGTATTTT
.,TRBJ1-1,TRBV15,.,CATSRANTRAEAFF,TGTGCCACCAGCAGAGCCAACACGCGGGCTGAAGCTTTCTTT